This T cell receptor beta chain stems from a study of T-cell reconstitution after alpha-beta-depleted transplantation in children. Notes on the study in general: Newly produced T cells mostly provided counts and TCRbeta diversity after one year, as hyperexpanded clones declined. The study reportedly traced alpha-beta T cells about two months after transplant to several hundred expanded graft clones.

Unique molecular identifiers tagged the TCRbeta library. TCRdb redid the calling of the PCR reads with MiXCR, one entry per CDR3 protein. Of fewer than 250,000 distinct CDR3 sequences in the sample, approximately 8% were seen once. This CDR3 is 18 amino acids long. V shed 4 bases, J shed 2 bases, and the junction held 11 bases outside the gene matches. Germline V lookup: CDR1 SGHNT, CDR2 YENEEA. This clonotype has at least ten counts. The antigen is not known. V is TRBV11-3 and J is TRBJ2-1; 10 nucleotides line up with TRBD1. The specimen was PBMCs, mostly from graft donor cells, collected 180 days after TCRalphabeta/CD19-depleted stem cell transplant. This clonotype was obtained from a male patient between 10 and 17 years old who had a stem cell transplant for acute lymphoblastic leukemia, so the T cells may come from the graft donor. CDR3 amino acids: CASSSRDRGRYTYNEQFF. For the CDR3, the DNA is TGTGCCAGCAGCTCCCGGGACAGGGGACGATATACCTACAATGAGCAGTTCTTC.